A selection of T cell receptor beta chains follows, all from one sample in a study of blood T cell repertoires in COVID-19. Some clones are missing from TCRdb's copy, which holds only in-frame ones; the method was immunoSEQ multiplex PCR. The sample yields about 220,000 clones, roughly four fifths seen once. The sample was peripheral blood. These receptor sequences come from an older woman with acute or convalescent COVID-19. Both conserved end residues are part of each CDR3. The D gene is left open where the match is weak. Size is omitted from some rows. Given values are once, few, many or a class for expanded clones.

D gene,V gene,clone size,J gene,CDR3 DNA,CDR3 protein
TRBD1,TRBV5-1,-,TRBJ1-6,TGCGCCAGCAGCCTGGGGGGGACAGGTCATAATTCACCCCTCCACTTT,CASSLGGTGHNSPLHF
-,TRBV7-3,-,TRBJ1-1,TGTGCCAGCAGCCGGGAGGTGAACACTGAAGCTTTCTTT,CASSREVNTEAFF
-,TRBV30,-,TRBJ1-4,TGTGCCTGGAGTCCTTCTGGGGCTGAAAAACTGTTTTTT,CAWSPSGAEKLFF
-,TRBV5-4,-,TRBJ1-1,TGTGCCAGCAGCTCACCAGGAAAACTGAACACTGAAGCTTTCTTT,CASSSPGKLNTEAFF
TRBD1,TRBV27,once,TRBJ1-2,TGTGCCAGCAGTTTGGGACAGGGTTCTGGCTACACCTTC,CASSLGQGSGYTF
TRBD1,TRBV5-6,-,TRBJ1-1,TGTGCCAGCAGCCGCCGACAGGGTTGGGACACTGAAGCTTTCTTT,CASSRRQGWDTEAFF
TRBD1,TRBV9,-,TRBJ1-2,TGTGCCAGCAGTGCGCCCGGGACAGCTAACTATGGCTACACCTTC,CASSAPGTANYGYTF
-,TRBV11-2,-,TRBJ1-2,TGTGCCAGCAGCTTGGGACATAACTATGGCTACACCTTC,CASSLGHNYGYTF
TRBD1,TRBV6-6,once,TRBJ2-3,TGTGCCAGCAGTTCCGCAACAGGGGGCGCGGATACGCAGTATTTT,CASSSATGGADTQYF
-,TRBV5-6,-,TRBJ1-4,TGTGCCAGCAGCCGGCTACGAGCGGAGATGGGAACTAATGAAAAACTGTTTTTT,CASSRLRAEMGTNEKLFF
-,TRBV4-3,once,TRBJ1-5,TGCGCCAGCAGCCAAGATCTTGTTAGCAATCAGCCCCAGCATTTT,CASSQDLVSNQPQHF
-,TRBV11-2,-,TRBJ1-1,TGTGCCAGCAGCCTCGGGACATCAGAAGCTTTCTTT,CASSLGTSEAFF
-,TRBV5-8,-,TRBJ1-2,TGTGCCAGCAGCTCTCAGGGCCCCTTGGATGGCTACACCTTC,CASSSQGPLDGYTF
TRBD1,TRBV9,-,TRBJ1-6,TGTGCCAGCAGCGTGGGACAGGGGAATTCACCCCTCCACTTT,CASSVGQGNSPLHF
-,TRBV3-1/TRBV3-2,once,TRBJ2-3,TGTGCCAGCAGCCAAGCGGGGTATACGCAGTATTTT,CASSQAGYTQYF
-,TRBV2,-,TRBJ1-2,TGTGCCAGCAGTGAAGTGTCGAGCTACTATGGCTACACCTTC,CASSEVSSYYGYTF
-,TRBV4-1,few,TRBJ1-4,TGCGCCAGCAGCCAAAGCCCGGTCGGGGGGTACGAAAAACTGTTTTTT,CASSQSPVGGYEKLFF
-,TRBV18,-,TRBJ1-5,TGTGCCAGCTCCCTCGACAGGCAGGACAATCAGCCCCAGCATTTT,CASSLDRQDNQPQHF
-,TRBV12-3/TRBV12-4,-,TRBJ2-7,TGTGCCAGCAGTTTTACTAAGAGCTACGAGCAGTACTTC,CASSFTKSYEQYF
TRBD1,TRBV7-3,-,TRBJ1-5,TGTGCCAGCAGCTTAACTGGCGTGCGGGGGACAGGGGAGTATCGGTATACCAATCAGCCCCAGCATTTT,CASSLTGVRGTGEYRYTNQPQHF
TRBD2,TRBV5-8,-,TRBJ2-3,TGTGCCGGGGCCTTAGCGGGGTCTCAGGCAGATACGCAGTATTTT,CAGALAGSQADTQYF
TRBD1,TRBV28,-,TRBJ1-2,TGTGCCAGCACCGGGACAGGGGCTTTCGGCTATGGCTACACCTTC,CASTGTGAFGYGYTF
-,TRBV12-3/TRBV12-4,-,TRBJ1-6,TGTGCCAGCAGTCGGGGGGTGAAACCCCTCCACTTT,CASSRGVKPLHF
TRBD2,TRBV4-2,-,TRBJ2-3,TGTGCCAGCAGCCAAGGCCGGACTAGCGGCCTGGATACGCAGTATTTT,CASSQGRTSGLDTQYF
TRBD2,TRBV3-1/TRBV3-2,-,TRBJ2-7,TGTGCCAGCAGCTCGGGACTAGCCGACGAGCAGTACTTC,CASSSGLADEQYF
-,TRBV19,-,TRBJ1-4,TGTGCCAGTAGTACCCGGGCGGGTCTGATAGCAACTAATGAAAAACTGTTTTTT,CASSTRAGLIATNEKLFF
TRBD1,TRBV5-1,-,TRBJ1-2,TGCGCCAGCAGCCCACTCTCGACAGGGACCGTGGGCTACACCTTC,CASSPLSTGTVGYTF